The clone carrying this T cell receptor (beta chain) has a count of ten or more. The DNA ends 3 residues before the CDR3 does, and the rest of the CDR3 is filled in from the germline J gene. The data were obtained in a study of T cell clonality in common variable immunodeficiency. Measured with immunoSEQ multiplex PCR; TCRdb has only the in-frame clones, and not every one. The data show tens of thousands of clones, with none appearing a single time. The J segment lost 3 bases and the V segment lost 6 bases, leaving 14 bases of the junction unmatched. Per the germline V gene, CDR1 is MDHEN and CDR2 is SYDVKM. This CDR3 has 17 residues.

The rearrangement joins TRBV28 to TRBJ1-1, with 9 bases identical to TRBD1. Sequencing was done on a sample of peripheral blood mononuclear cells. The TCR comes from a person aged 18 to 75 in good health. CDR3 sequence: CASRPWNEGQGDTEAFF. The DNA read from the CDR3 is TGTGCCAGCAGGCCATGGAATGAGGGACAGGGAGACACTGAA.